One sample yielded the 31 T cell receptor beta chains listed below, sequenced in a study of blood T cell repertoires in COVID-19. Using immunoSEQ multiplex PCR, the repertoire was profiled, and TCRdb retains in-frame clones only, with some absent. The table has more than 150,000 clones, 82% seen once. The specimen sequenced was PBMCs or T cells enriched from blood (not recorded which). These receptors were collected from a middle-aged man who had recovered from COVID-19.

In its sample, this clone was seen once. The chain links TRBV6-5 to TRBJ1-2; D possibly corresponds to TRBD1 (6 bases). V shed 2 bases and J shed 4 bases, with 11 bases lying between them. The CDR3 loop spans 14 amino acids. Germline CDR1 MNHEY, CDR2 SVGAGI. DNA of the CDR3: TGTGCCAGCAGTTACAACACAGGGCTCTATGGCTACACCTTC. It is translated as CASSYNTGLYGYTF.

In this sample, this clone turned up once. The gene calls are TRBV10-3 and TRBJ2-1, with D possibly being TRBD2 (5 bases). CDR1 and CDR2 from the germline V gene are ENHRY and SYGVKD. Trimming pared 0 bases from V and 0 bases from J, leaving 6 bases between. This CDR3 has 15 amino acids. CDR3 nucleotide sequence: TGTGCCATCAGTGAGTCAACTAGCTCCTACAATGAGCAGTTCTTC. Encoded protein: CAISESTSSYNEQFF.

V usage is TRBV9 and J usage is TRBJ2-5; D gene uncertain. The germline CDR1 and CDR2 sequences are SGDLS and YYNGEE. V shed 0 bases and J shed 3 bases, with 6 bases lying between them. The CDR3 runs 13 residues. Written as DNA, the CDR3 is TGTGCCAGCAGCGTAGCTCAGGAAGAGACCCAGTACTTC. Encoded protein: CASSVAQEETQYF.

This chain uses TRBV6-5 with TRBJ2-2; 7 bases line up with TRBD1. Germline V gene sequence: CDR1 MNHEY, CDR2 SVGAGI. The CDR3 is 15 residues long. The V gene end was trimmed by 10 bases and the J gene end by 6 bases; junction bases not matched to a gene: 14. The DNA for the CDR3 is TGTGCCACTAACCTAGACAGGGAAAACGCCGGGGAGCTGTTTTTT. Its translation: CATNLDRENAGELFF.

The chain recombines TRBV19 with TRBJ1-2; D possibly corresponds to TRBD1 (6 bases). CDR1 is LNHDA and CDR2 is SQIVND in the germline V gene (reference sequence). V lost 7 bases and J 7 bases, leaving 10 bases between the germline ends. The CDR3 loop spans 11 amino acids. This chain's CDR3 is CASNREGGYTF. The CDR3 DNA reads TGTGCCAGTAACAGGGAAGGTGGCTACACCTTC.

The V gene is TRBV9, the J gene TRBJ2-1; 9 bases align to TRBD2. CDR1 is SGDLS and CDR2 is YYNGEE in the germline V gene. The CDR3 covers 17 residues. The J segment lost 8 bases and the V segment lost 0 bases, leaving 12 bases of the junction unmatched. Here the CDR3 DNA reads TGTGCCAGCAGCGTAGCCCGGGCTAGCGGGGAGACGTATGAGCAGTTCTTC. Translated, it gives CASSVARASGETYEQFF. Full variable domain (outside the CDR3, taken from reference TRBV9 and TRBJ2-1): DSGVTQTPKHLITATGQRVTLRCSPRSGDLSVYWYQQSLDQGLQFLIQYYNGEERAKGNILERFSAQQFPDLHSELNLSSLELGDSALYFCASSVARASGETYEQFFGPGTRLTVL.

This clone was seen a single time. J is TRBJ2-1 and V is TRBV4-2; 9 bases agree with TRBD2. The CDR3 is 16 residues long. CDR1 is LGHNA, CDR2 YNFKEQ, per germline. V was clipped by 2 bases and J by 7 bases; unmatched bases: 9. The CDR3 DNA sequence: TGTGCCAGCAGCCAATCGCTCGGTAGCGGGAGAAATGAGCAGTTCTTC. Amino acid sequence: CASSQSLGSGRNEQFF.

The chain carries TRBV18 and TRBJ2-7; maybe TRBD1 (6 bases). Looked up from germline, CDR1 is KGHSH and CDR2 is LQKENI. V was clipped by 1 base and J by 2 bases, with 12 bases between them. The CDR3 loop spans 15 amino acids. CDR3 in amino acids: CASSPHRVTPYEQYF. The DNA for the CDR3 is TGTGCCAGCTCACCACACAGGGTAACCCCCTACGAGCAGTACTTC. Supplemented by reference TRBV18 and TRBJ2-7, the full variable domain reads NAGVMQNPRHLVRRRGQEARLRCSPMKGHSHVYWYRQLPEEGLKFMVYLQKENIIDESGMPKERFSAEFPKEGPSILRIQQVVRGDSAAYFCASSPHRVTPYEQYFGPGTRLTVT.

This clone showed up just once. The chain has TRBV19 and TRBJ2-5; 7 bases fit TRBD2. From germline, CDR1 is LNHDA and CDR2 SQIVND (reference sequence). V was pared by 4 bases and J by 5 bases, with 10 bases of the junction left unmatched. The CDR3 is made up of 15 amino acids. CDR3: CASSTPGEGRETQYF. The DNA of the CDR3 is TGTGCCAGTAGTACCCCCGGGGAGGGTAGGGAGACCCAGTACTTC.

Comments on this clone: The same CDR3 can be traced to other DNA sequences in this sample. This chain joins TRBV5-4 and TRBJ1-5, with D possibly TRBD1 on 6 matching bases. V shed 2 bases and J shed 4 bases, with 10 bases lying between them. This CDR3 has 14 amino acids. The V gene's germline CDR1 is SGHNT and CDR2 YYREEE (reference sequence). Written as DNA, the CDR3 is TGTGCCAGCAGCTTCCAGGGGTCAAATCAGCCCCAGCATTTT. This translates into CASSFQGSNQPQHF.

The rearrangement links TRBV5-1 to TRBJ2-7; 7 bases fit TRBD2. The CDR3 has 14 amino acids. The V gene end was trimmed by 6 bases and the J gene end by 3 bases; junction bases not matched to a gene: 9. Germline V gives CDR1 SGHRS, CDR2 YFSETQ. The CDR3 sequence: CASTEPGLSYEQYF. The CDR3 coding sequence is TGCGCCAGCACGGAGCCGGGACTAAGCTACGAGCAGTACTTC. Using reference TRBV5-1 and TRBJ2-7 for the parts outside the CDR3, the full variable domain is KAGVTQTPRYLIKTRGQQVTLSCSPISGHRSVSWYQQTPGQGLQFLFEYFSETQRNKGNFPGRFSGRQFSNSRSEMNVSTLELGDSALYLCASTEPGLSYEQYFGPGTRLTVT.

The chain joins TRBV7-8 to TRBJ2-5; 9 bases match TRBD1. V shed 5 bases, J shed 4 bases, and the junction held 2 bases outside the gene matches. The CDR3 is made up of 13 amino acids. CDR1 is SGHVS, CDR2 FQNEAQ, per germline. CDR3 sequence: CASSLQGAETQYF. CDR3 sequence (DNA): TGTGCCAGCAGCCTACAGGGGGCAGAGACCCAGTACTTC.

This clone was seen only a few times. This chain uses TRBV10-1 with TRBJ2-2; 12 bases agree with TRBD2. The V gene's germline CDR1 is WNHNN and CDR2 SYGVQD (reference sequence). The CDR3 runs 16 residues. Unmatched junction bases numbered 3, after V lost 3 bases and J lost 4 bases. The CDR3, as DNA: TGCGCCAGCAGTGATACTAGCGGGAGGCCCACCGGGGAGCTGTTTTTT. This translates into CASSDTSGRPTGELFF.

This clone was recorded only once. This chain joins TRBV14 and TRBJ2-5, with D maybe TRBD2 (5 bases). V was shortened by 5 bases and J by 2 bases, with 15 bases between the two germline ends. The germline CDR1 and CDR2 sequences are SGHDN and FVKESK. The CDR3 has 15 residues. The CDR3 sequence is CASSEGSRIQETQYF. In DNA, the CDR3 is TGTGCCAGCAGCGAAGGGAGTAGGATTCAAGAGACCCAGTACTTC.

This clone was picked up one time. The CDR3 region has the DNA TGTGCCAGCAGAGTAGCGGGGGATGCAGATACGCAGTATTTT. As protein: CASRVAGDADTQYF. J is TRBJ2-3 and V is TRBV2, with TRBD2 matching over 9 bases. CDR3 length equals 14 residues. Germline CDR1 and CDR2: SNHLY and FYNNEI. V was pared by 6 bases and J by 4 bases, with 5 bases of the junction left unmatched.

The rearrangement joins TRBV7-5 to TRBJ2-5; TRBD2, as called in the table, went unchecked against the DNA. TRBV7-5 is given as a pseudogene. The CDR3 totals 15 residues. The CDR3 coding sequence is TGTGTCAGAAGCTTATTAGGACTTTACCAAGAGACCCAGTACTTC. The encoded protein is CVRSLLGLYQETQYF.

The J gene is TRBJ2-5, the V gene TRBV3-1 (or the pseudogene TRBV3-2), with D uncertain. The CDR3 runs to 11 residues. Germline loops: CDR1 LGHDT, CDR2 YNNKEL (reference sequence). Trimming cost V 7 bases and J 4 bases, with 7 bases left between them. CDR3 amino acids: CASNERETQYF. The CDR3, as DNA: TGTGCCAGCAATGAGAGAGAGACCCAGTACTTC.

This clone occurred once. The chain employs TRBV2 and TRBJ2-1; tentative D call: TRBD2 (6 bases). The CDR3 loop spans 17 amino acids. Trimming took 0 bases from V and 0 from J, leaving 12 bases between them. Germline CDR1 is SNHLY and CDR2 is FYNNEI. The CDR3 coding sequence is TGTGCCAGCAGTGAAGCGGCGCGGGGAAGCTCCTACAATGAGCAGTTCTTC. This gives the protein CASSEAARGSSYNEQFF.

The chain joins TRBV25-1 to TRBJ1-5; no reliable D call. Deletions cut 1 base from V and 11 bases from J, with 15 bases between. This CDR3 has 14 residues. In germline, CDR1 is MGHDK, CDR2 SYGVNS. CDR3: CASSEFGAVGAQHF. CDR3 in DNA: TGTGCCAGCAGTGAATTCGGAGCGGTCGGGGCCCAGCATTTT.

The chain recombines TRBV7-8 with TRBJ1-6; 8 bases are a match to TRBD1. The CDR3 extends over 17 amino acids. The germline gives CDR1 SGHVS, CDR2 FQNEAQ. The J segment lost 5 bases and the V segment lost 2 bases, leaving 8 bases of the junction unmatched. As DNA, the CDR3 is TGTGCCAGCAGCTTAACCACAGGGGGATTGGATAATTCACCCCTCCACTTT. Its protein product is CASSLTTGGLDNSPLHF.

CDR3 DNA sequence: TGTGCCAGCAGCTTAGGGGGGTATTTTAAGTTCTTC. Amino acids: CASSLGGYFKFF. This chain links TRBV7-3 with TRBJ2-1; weak D call: TRBD2 (6 bases). V was trimmed by 2 bases and J by 14 bases, leaving 13 bases between them. CDR1 SGHTA and CDR2 FQGTGA come from the germline V gene. The CDR3 is 12 residues long.

The rearrangement links TRBV30 to TRBJ1-1; 9 bases are shared with TRBD1. This CDR3 has 14 residues. After removal of 0 bases from V and 5 bases from J, the junction contained 4 bases not matched to a gene. The germline V gene has CDR1 GTSNPN and CDR2 SVGIG (reference sequence). CDR3 in amino acids: CAWSVGQGSTEAFF. Here the CDR3 DNA reads TGTGCCTGGAGTGTAGGACAGGGGTCGACTGAAGCTTTCTTT. The full variable domain, with the rest looked up from reference TRBV30 and TRBJ1-1, is SQTIHQWPATLVQPVGSPLSLECTVEGTSNPNLYWYRQAAGRGLQLLFYSVGIGQISSEVPQNLSASRPQDRQFILSSKKLLLSDSGFYLCAWSVGQGSTEAFFGQGTRLTVV.

The genes are TRBV7-8 and TRBJ1-2; 7 nucleotides agree with TRBD1. Germline CDR1 SGHVS, CDR2 FQNEAQ. The CDR3 runs to 12 residues. V was clipped by 5 bases and J by 5 bases; unmatched bases: 2. Here the CDR3 reads CASSPTGYGYTF. The CDR3 DNA reads TGTGCCAGCAGCCCGACAGGGTATGGCTACACCTTC. Looking up the rest from reference TRBV7-8 and TRBJ1-2 gives the full variable domain: GAGVSQSPRYKVAKRGQDVALRCDPISGHVSLFWYQQALGQGPEFLTYFQNEAQLDKSGLPSDRFFAERPEGSVSTLKIQRTQQEDSAVYLCASSPTGYGYTFGSGTRLTVV.

V is TRBV7-2 and J is TRBJ1-2; 9 bases map to TRBD1. The CDR3 length is 15 residues. Trimming took 5 bases from V and 6 from J; bases not matched to a gene: 10. CDR1 is SGHTA, CDR2 FQGNSA, per germline. Here the CDR3 reads CASSTPQGARDGYTF. In DNA, the CDR3 is TGTGCCAGCAGCACTCCACAGGGGGCAAGGGATGGCTACACCTTC.

This clone was seen only a few times. The chain has TRBV11-2 and TRBJ2-7; D not certain. From germline, CDR1 is SGHAT and CDR2 FQNNGV. V dropped 5 bases and J dropped 0 bases, with 17 bases sitting between them. CDR3 length: 16 amino acids. Written as DNA, the CDR3 is TGTGCCAGCAGCCCCGGGTCGGCGGTCAGCTCCTACGAGCAGTACTTC. This gives the protein CASSPGSAVSSYEQYF. Combining the CDR3 with reference TRBV11-2 and TRBJ2-7 gives the whole variable domain EAGVAQSPRYKIIEKRQSVAFWCNPISGHATLYWYQQILGQGPKLLIQFQNNGVVDDSQLPKDRFSAERLKGVDSTLKIQPAKLEDSAVYLCASSPGSAVSSYEQYFGPGTRLTVT.

V gene TRBV28 combines with J gene TRBJ1-1; tentatively, D is TRBD1 (6 bases). Between the trimmed V and J ends, which lost 6 bases and 5 bases, there was a span of 13 bases. There are 13 residues in the CDR3. The germline CDR1 and CDR2 sequences are MDHEN and SYDVKM. CDR3 residues: CASRIRGGTEAFF. CDR3 nucleotides: TGTGCCAGCAGAATCAGGGGAGGGACTGAAGCTTTCTTT.

The rearrangement uses TRBV6-5 and TRBJ2-2; D gene uncertain. This CDR3 is 14 amino acids long. The ends were cut back, 3 bases at V and 2 bases at J, with 7 bases in the middle. Germline values: CDR1 MNHEY, CDR2 SVGAGI. This chain's CDR3 is CASSYWPNTGELFF. DNA of the CDR3: TGTGCCAGCAGTTATTGGCCAAACACCGGGGAGCTGTTTTTT.

This chain connects TRBV5-1 to TRBJ1-5; D not resolved. Trimming stripped 4 bases from V and 3 bases from J, with 8 bases between. Germline CDR1 reads SGHRS; CDR2 reads YFSETQ. This CDR3 region has 13 residues. The CDR3 bases are TGCGCCAGCAGCGTCTATGCCAATCAGCCCCAGCATTTT. Translation: CASSVYANQPQHF.

CDR3 protein: CASSRTGEAYEQYF. The CDR3 bases are TGTGCCAGCAGTCGGACAGGGGAGGCCTACGAGCAGTACTTC. The chain couples TRBV7-3 to TRBJ2-7, with TRBD1 matching 9 bases. Germline CDR1 and CDR2: SGHTA and FQGTGA. CDR3 size: 14 residues. Germline trimming cut 6 bases from V and 2 bases from J; bases unmatched to any gene: 5.

The chain recombines TRBV4-2 with TRBJ2-2; D is uncertain. The CDR3 extends over 15 amino acids. Trimming cost V 0 bases and J 5 bases, with 10 bases left between them. Per the germline V gene, CDR1 is LGHNA and CDR2 is YNFKEQ. The CDR3 bases are TGTGCCAGCAGCCAAGATGTCACGGGTACCGGGGAGCTGTTTTTT. It specifies CASSQDVTGTGELFF.

The rearrangement joins TRBV7-2 to TRBJ2-3; D is ambiguous. Germline lookup yields CDR1 SGHTA and CDR2 FQGNSA. V was clipped by 2 bases and J by 11 bases, with 23 bases between them. The CDR3 runs to 16 residues. This CDR3 is CASSLSNQIGVMKQYF. The CDR3 coding sequence is TGTGCCAGCAGCTTAAGTAACCAGATTGGAGTCATGAAGCAGTATTTT.